These T cell receptor beta chains were read from a single sample in a study of blood T cell repertoires in COVID-19. Here immunoSEQ multiplex PCR was the method, and the copy in TCRdb shows in-frame clones only, minus some. The sample lists about 86,000 clones, approximately 80% occurring once. The sequenced sample consisted of peripheral blood. The receptors shown here come from a man aged 45-65 years with acute or convalescent COVID-19. Each CDR3 is given with its conserved first and last residue. A D gene is named only where the DNA matches it firmly. The size entry is marked missing in some rows and otherwise reads once, few, many or a size class.

v_call: TRBV7-2; d_call: .; j_call: TRBJ1-4; clone_size: .; cdr3_aa: CASSLSLSATNEKLFF; cdr3_nt: TGTGCCAGCAGCTTGAGCCTCTCTGCAACTAATGAAAAACTGTTTTTT
v_call: TRBV29-1; d_call: TRBD1; j_call: TRBJ1-5; clone_size: few; cdr3_aa: CSVGTGTGNQPQHF; cdr3_nt: TGCAGCGTGGGAACCGGGACAGGGAATCAGCCCCAGCATTTT
v_call: TRBV2; d_call: TRBD2; j_call: TRBJ2-3; clone_size: .; cdr3_aa: CASKMREGVNTQYF; cdr3_nt: TGTGCCAGCAAGATGCGGGAGGGAGTAAATACGCAGTATTTT
v_call: TRBV2; d_call: TRBD1; j_call: TRBJ1-5; clone_size: .; cdr3_aa: CAIGGQYNQPQHF; cdr3_nt: TGTGCCATCGGGGGACAGTACAATCAGCCCCAGCATTTT
v_call: TRBV18; d_call: .; j_call: TRBJ2-4; clone_size: .; cdr3_aa: CASSPGTPNIQYF; cdr3_nt: TGTGCCAGCTCGCCCGGGACACCGAACATTCAGTACTTC
v_call: TRBV15; d_call: TRBD1; j_call: TRBJ1-6; clone_size: few; cdr3_aa: CATSYGQGDSPLHF; cdr3_nt: TGTGCCACCAGTTATGGACAGGGAGATTCACCCCTCCACTTT
v_call: TRBV5-6; d_call: TRBD2; j_call: TRBJ2-5; clone_size: .; cdr3_aa: CASSLATGGEETQYF; cdr3_nt: TGTGCCAGCAGCTTGGCCACGGGAGGGGAAGAGACCCAGTACTTC
v_call: TRBV4-1; d_call: .; j_call: TRBJ2-7; clone_size: .; cdr3_aa: CASSQDRGKENGQYF; cdr3_nt: TGCGCCAGCAGCCAAGATCGCGGGAAAGAAAATGGGCAGTACTTC
v_call: TRBV7-3; d_call: TRBD2; j_call: TRBJ2-1; clone_size: .; cdr3_aa: CASSSTSGSNNEQFF; cdr3_nt: TGTGCCAGCAGCTCGACTAGCGGGAGCAACAATGAGCAGTTCTTC
v_call: TRBV28; d_call: TRBD1; j_call: TRBJ1-1; clone_size: once; cdr3_aa: CASMAGTALNTEAFF; cdr3_nt: TGTGCCAGTATGGCCGGGACAGCATTGAACACTGAAGCTTTCTTT
v_call: TRBV18; d_call: .; j_call: TRBJ1-2; clone_size: .; cdr3_aa: CASSPDASNYGYTF; cdr3_nt: TGTGCCAGCTCACCAGATGCCAGTAACTATGGCTACACCTTC
v_call: TRBV28; d_call: TRBD1; j_call: TRBJ2-7; clone_size: .; cdr3_aa: CASRTGTGPYEQYF; cdr3_nt: TGTGCCAGCAGAACCGGGACAGGACCCTACGAGCAGTACTTC
v_call: TRBV4-2; d_call: TRBD1; j_call: TRBJ2-7; clone_size: few; cdr3_aa: CASSQDTGGSYEQYF; cdr3_nt: TGTGCCAGCAGCCAAGATACAGGGGGATCCTACGAGCAGTACTTC
v_call: TRBV7-9; d_call: .; j_call: TRBJ2-1; clone_size: .; cdr3_aa: CASSLEPGLNEQFF; cdr3_nt: TGTGCCAGCAGCTTAGAACCAGGGCTCAATGAGCAGTTCTTC
v_call: TRBV6-2/TRBV6-3; d_call: TRBD2; j_call: TRBJ2-5; clone_size: once; cdr3_aa: CASSYKASGSPVSKETQYF; cdr3_nt: TGTGCCAGCAGTTATAAGGCTAGCGGGAGTCCAGTGTCCAAAGAGACCCAGTACTTC
v_call: TRBV6-5; d_call: .; j_call: TRBJ1-3; clone_size: .; cdr3_aa: CASSRSGISGNTIYF; cdr3_nt: TGTGCCAGCAGTAGGTCAGGGATCTCTGGAAACACCATATATTTT
v_call: TRBV11-3; d_call: TRBD2; j_call: TRBJ2-1; clone_size: .; cdr3_aa: CASSRLQGSGGPNEQFF; cdr3_nt: TGTGCCAGCAGCCGCCTTCAGGGTAGCGGGGGGCCCAATGAGCAGTTCTTC
v_call: TRBV2; d_call: .; j_call: TRBJ1-3; clone_size: few; cdr3_aa: CASSERTVDF; cdr3_nt: TGTGCCAGCAGTGAAAGAACGGTCGATTTT
v_call: TRBV12-3/TRBV12-4; d_call: .; j_call: TRBJ1-4; clone_size: .; cdr3_aa: CASSPGREKLFF; cdr3_nt: TGTGCCAGCAGTCCGGGTAGGGAAAAACTGTTTTTT
v_call: TRBV28; d_call: TRBD2; j_call: TRBJ2-1; clone_size: .; cdr3_aa: CASSSPRNGRYNEQFF; cdr3_nt: TGTGCCAGCAGTTCCCCGAGGAACGGGAGGTACAATGAGCAGTTCTTC
v_call: TRBV5-1; d_call: TRBD2; j_call: TRBJ2-3; clone_size: .; cdr3_aa: CASSLRGLAGDTQYF; cdr3_nt: TGCGCCAGCAGCTTGAGGGGACTAGCGGGAGATACGCAGTATTTT
v_call: TRBV11-1; d_call: .; j_call: TRBJ1-6; clone_size: few; cdr3_aa: CASSPGQNSPLHF; cdr3_nt: TGTGCCAGCAGCCCTGGACAGAATTCACCCCTCCACTTT
v_call: TRBV27; d_call: .; j_call: TRBJ2-1; clone_size: .; cdr3_aa: CASRGLSQSNEQFF; cdr3_nt: TGTGCCAGCAGAGGACTCAGTCAGTCGAATGAGCAGTTCTTC
v_call: TRBV5-6; d_call: TRBD1; j_call: TRBJ1-4; clone_size: .; cdr3_aa: CASSPGQSGLFF; cdr3_nt: TGTGCCAGCAGCCCGGGACAGAGCGGGCTGTTTTTT
v_call: TRBV10-1; d_call: TRBD1; j_call: TRBJ2-5; clone_size: few; cdr3_aa: CASSESGRDREETQYF; cdr3_nt: TGCGCCAGCAGTGAGTCGGGGCGGGACAGGGAAGAGACCCAGTACTTC
v_call: TRBV11-1; d_call: TRBD1; j_call: TRBJ2-7; clone_size: once; cdr3_aa: CASSPTIQGAGYEQYF; cdr3_nt: TGTGCCAGCAGCCCTACTATACAGGGGGCAGGTTACGAGCAGTACTTC
v_call: TRBV4-1; d_call: .; j_call: TRBJ1-1; clone_size: .; cdr3_aa: CASSTVGGTEAFF; cdr3_nt: TGCGCCAGCAGCACGGTTGGGGGGACTGAAGCTTTCTTT
v_call: TRBV11-2; d_call: .; j_call: TRBJ1-1; clone_size: .; cdr3_aa: CASSLQGVIEAFF; cdr3_nt: TGTGCCAGCAGCCTCCAGGGTGTGATTGAAGCTTTCTTT
v_call: TRBV11-3; d_call: .; j_call: TRBJ2-1; clone_size: .; cdr3_aa: CASSSGLNNEQFF; cdr3_nt: TGTGCCAGCAGCTCCGGACTGAACAATGAGCAGTTCTTC
v_call: TRBV6-4; d_call: TRBD2; j_call: TRBJ2-3; clone_size: .; cdr3_aa: CASSDGTSGGADTQYF; cdr3_nt: TGTGCCAGCAGTGACGGGACTAGCGGGGGGGCAGATACGCAGTATTTT
v_call: TRBV27; d_call: .; j_call: TRBJ1-4; clone_size: .; cdr3_aa: CASRLNGIGEKLFF; cdr3_nt: TGTGCCAGCAGACTCAACGGGATTGGCGAAAAACTGTTTTTT
v_call: TRBV4-3; d_call: TRBD2; j_call: TRBJ2-1; clone_size: .; cdr3_aa: CASSQDSTSGVLSSYNEQFF; cdr3_nt: TGCGCCAGCAGCCAAGACTCTACTAGCGGGGTACTGAGCTCCTACAATGAGCAGTTCTTC
v_call: TRBV19; d_call: TRBD1; j_call: TRBJ2-2; clone_size: .; cdr3_aa: CASSPRGQGKTGELFF; cdr3_nt: TGTGCCAGTAGTCCCCGCGGACAGGGCAAAACCGGGGAGCTGTTTTTT
v_call: TRBV28; d_call: .; j_call: TRBJ1-2; clone_size: .; cdr3_aa: CASSSNYGYTF; cdr3_nt: TGTGCCAGCAGTTCGAACTATGGCTACACCTTC
v_call: TRBV4-1; d_call: .; j_call: TRBJ2-7; clone_size: few; cdr3_aa: CASSQVNIQHEQYF; cdr3_nt: TGCGCCAGCAGCCAAGTGAACATTCAACACGAGCAGTACTTC
v_call: TRBV7-9; d_call: .; j_call: TRBJ1-2; clone_size: .; cdr3_aa: CASSKAGQTNYGYTF; cdr3_nt: TGTGCCAGCAGCAAAGCGGGGCAGACCAACTATGGCTACACCTTC
v_call: TRBV6-5; d_call: TRBD2; j_call: TRBJ2-4; clone_size: .; cdr3_aa: CASSFAGGLAKNIQYF; cdr3_nt: TGTGCCAGCAGTTTCGCGGGGGGGCTAGCCAAAAACATTCAGTACTTC
v_call: TRBV30; d_call: .; j_call: TRBJ2-2; clone_size: few; cdr3_aa: CAWRTANTGELFF; cdr3_nt: TGTGCCTGGAGGACAGCAAACACCGGGGAGCTGTTTTTT
v_call: TRBV29-1; d_call: .; j_call: TRBJ2-5; clone_size: .; cdr3_aa: CSAAAGGLSETQYF; cdr3_nt: TGCAGCGCCGCCGCAGGGGGGCTTAGCGAGACCCAGTACTTC
v_call: TRBV28; d_call: TRBD2; j_call: TRBJ2-3; clone_size: .; cdr3_aa: CASSSGTSASTDTQYF; cdr3_nt: TGTGCCAGCAGTTCCGGGACTAGCGCCAGCACAGATACGCAGTATTTT
v_call: TRBV9; d_call: .; j_call: TRBJ1-1; clone_size: few; cdr3_aa: CASSVRPEAEAFF; cdr3_nt: TGTGCCAGCAGCGTTAGACCGGAGGCTGAAGCTTTCTTT